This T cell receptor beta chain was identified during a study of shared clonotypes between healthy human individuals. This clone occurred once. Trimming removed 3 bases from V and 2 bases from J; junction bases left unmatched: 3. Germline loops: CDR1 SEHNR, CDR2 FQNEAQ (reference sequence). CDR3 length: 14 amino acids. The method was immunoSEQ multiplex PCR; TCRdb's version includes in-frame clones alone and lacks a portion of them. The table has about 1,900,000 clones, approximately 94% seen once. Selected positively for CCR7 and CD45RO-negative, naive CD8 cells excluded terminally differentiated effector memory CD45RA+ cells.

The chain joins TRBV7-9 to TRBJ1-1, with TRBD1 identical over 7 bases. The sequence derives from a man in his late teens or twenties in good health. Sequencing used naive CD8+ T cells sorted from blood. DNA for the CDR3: TGTGCCAGCAGCTTTACAGGGGTAAACACTGAAGCTTTCTTT. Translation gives CASSFTGVNTEAFF.